The sequence of this T cell receptor beta chain was determined in a study of STAT5B mutations in CD4+ large granular lymphocyte leukemia. The V end was cut by 4 bases, the J end by 5 bases, with 23 bases between. The germline V gene has CDR1 SGHDT and CDR2 YYEEEE. The CDR3 has 17 residues. TCRdb keeps only in-frame clones here, not all; method: immunoSEQ multiplex PCR. The data hold around 30,000 clones, with 65% to 75% observed a single time. Sequenced: CD4+ T cells from blood buffy coats. The chain employs TRBV5-6 and TRBJ2-3; a weak D match, TRBD2 (6 bases). The clonotype originates from a human donor in good health. The CDR3 region is CASSKGLPVQALDTQYF. The CDR3 DNA is TGTGCCAGCAGCAAGGGACTTCCCGTTCAAGCGCTAGATACGCAGTATTTT.